This T cell receptor (beta chain) appears in the sequencing data of a study of radiotherapy plus CTLA-4 blockade in lung cancer. Study observations and caveats: Expansion in blood of tumor-derived TCR clones was seen after radiotherapy plus ipilimumab.

This clone has more than one count but fewer than ten. The target antigen is unknown. Profiling relied on immunoSEQ multiplex PCR, and the TCRdb table lists in-frame clones only, not all of them. The sample consists of under 110,000 clones, approximately 81% of them appearing once. CDR1 and CDR2 (germline): ENHRY, SYGVKD. V lost 10 bases and J lost 4; bases outside the gene matches: 7. The length of the CDR3 is 13 residues. Material: peripheral blood, obtained from a patient treated with radiotherapy plus ipilimumab. The source of this sequence is a human donor with non-small cell lung cancer that progressed on radiotherapy plus ipilimumab. Some clones in this sample may be carry-over from other donors' samples. The rearrangement uses TRBV10-3 and TRBJ1-3, with 7 bases identical to TRBD1. CDR3 in amino acids: CANTQGPGNTIYF. Here the CDR3 DNA reads TGTGCCAACACACAGGGGCCGGGAAACACCATATATTTT.